The rows below give T cell receptor beta chains drawn from one sample of a study of blood T cell repertoires in COVID-19. Only in-frame clones appear in the TCRdb table, and some are missing; sequencing was by immunoSEQ multiplex PCR. The sample records about 150,000 clones, roughly nine tenths being singletons. Sequenced: peripheral blood. The receptors come from a woman aged 55 to 70 with active COVID-19. CDR3s include the opening cysteine and the closing phenylalanine or tryptophan. Each record gives: J gene, V gene, CDR3 length, clone size, D gene, CDR3 protein, CDR3 DNA. D genes are given only for firm matches. Some rows mark clone size as missing; the rest say once, few, many or name a class of expanded clone.

TRBJ1-2 TRBV7-8 12 NA NA CASSSTGYGYTF TGTGCCAGCAGCTCGACAGGATATGGCTACACCTTC
TRBJ2-6 TRBV7-3 20 NA NA CASSPGVGRSTISGANVLTF TGTGCCAGCAGCCCAGGGGTTGGCAGGTCCACTATCTCTGGGGCCAACGTCCTGACTTTC
TRBJ2-5 TRBV9 13 NA TRBD2 CASSPRGGETQYF TGTGCCAGCAGCCCCCGCGGGGGGGAGACCCAGTACTTC
TRBJ1-6 TRBV28 14 once TRBD1 CASRKQGYNSPLHF TGTGCCAGCAGAAAACAGGGGTATAATTCACCCCTCCACTTT
TRBJ1-1 TRBV25-1 13 NA NA CASSAGAGTEAFF TGTGCCAGCAGTGCAGGGGCCGGCACTGAAGCTTTCTTT
TRBJ1-5 TRBV7-8 15 NA TRBD1 CASSLFAGGRQPQHF TGTGCCAGCAGCTTATTCGCAGGGGGCAGGCAGCCCCAGCATTTT
TRBJ2-7 TRBV20-1 14 NA TRBD2 CSACGGGRSGEQYF TGCAGTGCTTGTGGGGGCGGGAGGTCTGGGGAGCAGTACTTC
TRBJ2-7 TRBV7-2 13 NA TRBD2 CASSWDYSYEQYF TGTGCCAGCAGCTGGGACTACTCCTACGAGCAGTACTTC
TRBJ2-3 TRBV5-1 15 NA NA CASSLGQGRADTQYF TGCGCCAGCAGCTTGGGACAGGGGAGGGCAGATACGCAGTATTTT
TRBJ1-1 TRBV11-2 15 NA NA CASSRVLTGNTEAFF TGTGCCAGCAGCCGAGTCCTGACAGGGAACACTGAAGCTTTCTTT
TRBJ1-1 TRBV5-4 15 NA NA CASSLVTPPGTEAFF TGTGCCAGCAGCTTAGTTACCCCGCCGGGGACTGAAGCTTTCTTT
TRBJ2-7 TRBV5-6 14 NA NA CASSHQGRIVEQYF TGTGCCAGCAGCCACCAGGGGCGCATCGTCGAGCAGTACTTC
TRBJ2-1 TRBV24-1 15 NA TRBD2 CATSDVREVNNEQFF TGTGCCACCAGTGACGTCCGGGAGGTGAACAATGAGCAGTTCTTC
TRBJ2-1 TRBV28 17 NA TRBD1 CASSLQPWTGGSNEQFF TGTGCCAGCAGTCTGCAGCCCTGGACAGGGGGGTCCAATGAGCAGTTCTTC
TRBJ1-2 TRBV4-2 13 NA NA CASSQETGYGYTF TGTGCCAGCAGCCAAGAAACGGGCTATGGCTACACCTTC
TRBJ1-5 TRBV28 16 NA TRBD1 CASSWIHDRVDQPQHF TGTGCCAGCAGTTGGATCCACGACAGGGTGGATCAGCCCCAGCATTTT